A single sample gave rise to the 18 T cell receptor beta chains below, sequenced in a study of tumor and adjacent non-tumor tissue in lung cancer. The template was RNA from unsorted bulk tissue. This non-tumor lung sample came from over 3 cm beyond the tumor edge. The library came from three nested PCR rounds adapted from ARM-PCR protocols. TCRdb called the multiplex PCR reads again in MiXCR, with one record for every CDR3 protein. The repertoire holds some 100,000 distinct CDR3 sequences, with 55% to 65% as singletons. The specimen was distant non-tumor lung tissue. The receptors derive from a man in his thirties or forties with non-small cell lung cancer.

This clonotype was seen repeatedly, ten times or more. This may be a read error, as it is one base from a much larger clone. This chain connects TRBV20-1 to TRBJ2-3; D unresolved. The germline CDR1 and CDR2 sequences are DFQATT and SNEGSKA (reference sequence). The V gene lost 8 bases and the J gene lost 2 bases, with 8 bases spanning the gap. This CDR3 has 11 amino acids. The CDR3 sequence: CSPEDTDTQYF. DNA of the CDR3: TGCAGTCCCGAGGACACAGATACGCAGTATTTT.

To note about this clonotype: Because the CDR3 is missing its conserved closing phenylalanine or tryptophan, this is likely a read error. V gene TRBV20-1 combines with J gene TRBJ2-5; TRBD2 agrees at 9 bases. The length of the CDR3 is 14 residues. Germline CDR1 reads DFQATT; CDR2 reads SNEGSKA (reference sequence). This chain's CDR3 is CSASWAGGLEIQYL. In DNA, the CDR3 is TGCAGTGCTAGTTGGGCGGGGGGGCTGGAGATCCAGTACTTG.

Details on this clonotype: One end of the junction is discordant with germline, which a read error may explain. The chain joins TRBV6-6 to TRBJ1-2, with TRBD1 identical over 7 bases. Germline V lookup: CDR1 MNHNY, CDR2 SVGAGI (reference sequence). The CDR3 runs 12 residues. In nucleotides, the CDR3 is TGTGCCAGCAGCACAGGGGACTATGGCTGCACCTTC. Protein sequence: CASSTGDYGCTF.

In the case of this clonotype: The junction and the germline gene differ at one end; a read error may be behind it. V usage is TRBV10-2 and J usage is TRBJ2-7; maybe TRBD1 (6 bases). This CDR3 has 15 residues. The germline V gene encodes CDR1 WSHSY and CDR2 SAAADI. The CDR3 is CASSNLLQGTYEQYF. The CDR3 DNA reads as TGCGCCAGCAGCAATCTCTTACAGGGAACCTACGAGCAGTATTTC.

Details on this clonotype: This clone may be a read error of a much larger clone one base away. CDR3 amino acids: CASSLTGANTDTQYF. CDR3 coding DNA: TGCGCCAGCAGCCTAACAGGGGCCAACACAGATACGCAGTATTTT. The J gene is TRBJ2-3, the V gene TRBV5-1; 7 bases are shared with TRBD1. CDR1 and CDR2 from the germline V gene are SGHRS and YFSETQ. This CDR3 is 15 amino acids long. Unmatched junction bases numbered 7, after V lost 4 bases and J lost 2 bases.

On this clonotype: It may be a read error: a sequence one base away is much more abundant. J is TRBJ2-3 and V is TRBV20-1; 9 nucleotides align to TRBD1. There are 14 residues in the CDR3. J lost 7 bases, V lost 6 bases, and 11 bases had no gene match. The germline V gene encodes CDR1 DFQATT and CDR2 SNEGSKA (reference sequence). CDR3: CSALGQGWTYTQYF. DNA for the CDR3: TGCAGTGCCTTGGGACAGGGTTGGACATATACGCAGTATTTT.

Worth noting for this clonotype: Relative to the germline gene, one junction end is altered; a read error may explain this. This chain connects TRBV29-1 to TRBJ1-4, with D unresolved. This CDR3 is built from 14 residues. Germline V gene data show CDR1 as SQVTM and CDR2 as ANQGSEA. CDR3 loop: CSVSQDLRNEKPFF. The CDR3 DNA follows: TGCAGCGTATCTCAGGACCTGAGAAATGAAAAACCGTTTTTT.

The chain couples TRBV7-2 to TRBJ2-5, with 8 bases identical to TRBD2. The CDR3 is made up of 16 amino acids. The V gene end was trimmed by 5 bases and the J gene end by 6 bases; junction bases not matched to a gene: 14. The germline V gene encodes CDR1 SGHTA and CDR2 FQGNSA. The CDR3 region is CASSKGLVGLGQTQYF. The CDR3 nucleotides are TGTGCCAGCAGCAAGGGACTAGTGGGGCTCGGGCAGACCCAGTACTTC.

To note about this clonotype: The germline gene is not matched at one end of the junction; a read error may be the cause. The rearrangement links TRBV29-1 to TRBJ1-2, with a possible D match to TRBD1 (6 bases). Germline V lookup: CDR1 SQVTM, CDR2 ANQGSEA. CDR3 size: 14 residues. In DNA, the CDR3 is TGCAGCGTTAGGGCAGGACAGCGTAACTATAGCTACACCTTC. This encodes CSVRAGQRNYSYTF.

This clonotype occurred a few times. The V and J genes are TRBV5-1 and TRBJ1-5; D uncertain. This CDR3 comprises 13 residues. Trimming pared 3 bases from V and 0 bases from J, leaving 4 bases between. Germline values: CDR1 SGHRS, CDR2 YFSETQ. CDR3 coding DNA: TGCGCCAGCAGCTCGGATAGCAATCAGCCCCAGCATTTT. This translates into CASSSDSNQPQHF.

The V and J genes are TRBV7-3 and TRBJ1-1; TRBD1 matches 7 bases. Germline CDR1 and CDR2: SGHTA and FQGTGA. The CDR3 consists of 13 residues. With 4 bases clipped from V and 4 bases from J, the junction kept 3 bases outside the gene matches. The CDR3 nucleotides read TGTGCCAGCAGCTCCTACAGGGGCACTGAAGCTTTCTTT. Translation: CASSSYRGTEAFF.

This clonotype was detected many times. The chain recombines TRBV12-5 with TRBJ2-5; unclear D gene. Trimming shortened V by 1 base and J by 5 bases, and 11 bases separated the two germline ends. CDR3 size: 14 residues. CDR1 and CDR2 from the germline V gene are LGHNT and FRNRAP. The CDR3 nucleotides read TGTGCTAGTGGTTTGGCCGAGAGTTGGGAGACCCAGTACTTC. Its protein is CASGLAESWETQYF.

This clonotype was detected a few times. One junction end disagrees with the germline gene, perhaps due to a read error. CDR3 loop: CSARGGRLNTGAFF. For the CDR3, the DNA is TGCAGTGCTAGAGGGGGGCGACTGAACACTGGAGCTTTCTTT. V and J are TRBV20-1 and TRBJ1-1; possibly TRBD1 for D (6 bases). Germline CDR1 reads DFQATT; CDR2 reads SNEGSKA (reference sequence). There are 14 residues in the CDR3.

For this clonotype: The junction and the germline gene differ at one end; a read error may be behind it. The rearrangement links TRBV29-1 to TRBJ2-1, with a weak D call TRBD2 (6 bases). The germline V gene encodes CDR1 SQVTM and CDR2 ANQGSEA. The CDR3 is 13 amino acids. In DNA form, the CDR3 reads TGCAGCGTTGAAGGGACTATTTACGATGAGCTGTTCTTC. Encoded protein: CSVEGTIYDELFF.

Notes on this clonotype: Its ends do not fully match the called genes, so a read error is possible. The V call is TRBV20-1, the J call TRBJ2-1; TRBD2 aligns across 10 bases. CDR1 is DFQATT and CDR2 is SNEGSKA in the germline V gene (reference sequence). This CDR3 spans 17 amino acids. This CDR3 reads CNARELAGPSSYSEQFF. The CDR3 nucleotides are TGCAATGCTAGAGAACTAGCGGGGCCTAGCTCCTACAGTGAGCAGTTCTTC.

Comment on this clonotype: In this CDR3 the conserved last residue, phenylalanine or tryptophan, is missing, so a read error is likely. The V gene is TRBV6-2 or TRBV6-3, the J gene TRBJ1-1; D is possibly TRBD1 (6 bases). The CDR3 consists of 13 residues. Germline-derived CDR1 and CDR2 are MNHEY and SVGEGT. CDR3 in DNA: TGTGCCAGCAGTTACCGGGACAACACTAAAGCTTTCTTA. Translated: CASSYRDNTKAFL.

Regarding this clonotype: A read error is likely, as this CDR3 ends without the conserved phenylalanine or tryptophan. This chain links TRBV11-2 with TRBJ2-4; TRBD2 matches at 8 bases. Germline V gene data show CDR1 as SGHAT and CDR2 as FQNNGV. V was clipped by 6 bases and J by 7 bases; unmatched bases: 11. The CDR3 spans 15 residues. The CDR3 DNA reads as TGTGCCAGCAGTGTGTCCCGCGGGGGGAGGAACATTCAGTACCTC. This codes for CASSVSRGGRNIQYL.

This sequence joins TRBV4-2 and TRBJ2-2; D is possibly TRBD1 (5 bases). Trimming stripped 4 bases from V and 12 bases from J, with 33 bases between. Germline CDR1 LGHNA, CDR2 YNFKEQ. The CDR3 is made up of 19 amino acids. CDR3 amino acids: CASSPTSDRPPLPAGKLFF. The CDR3 coding sequence is TGTGCCAGCAGCCCTACTTCTGACAGACCCCCTCTGCCGGCTGGGAAGCTGTTTTTT.